These 23 T cell receptor delta chains share one sample of origin, sequenced in a study of γδ T cells in repeated Plasmodium falciparum infection. TCRdb reanalysed the multiplex PCR reads with CATT. Among 85,000 to 90,000 delta-chain clones listed, approximately 1.5% were seen once. Flow sorting of PBMC yielded separate Vgamma9/Vdelta2+ and Vdelta2-negative gammadelta T cell populations for bulk repertoire analysis. The source material was gamma-delta T cells from blood. The receptor set was obtained from a pool of human donors (malaria-infected and uninfected, not separated).

As for this clone: A much larger clone sits a single nucleotide away, making a read error possible. The rearrangement links TRDV2 to TRDJ1, with TRDD3 matching over 7 bases. CDR3 length: 17 amino acids. Germline values: CDR1 GEAIGNYY, CDR2 EKD. CDR3 nucleotides: TGTGCCCGTGACACGCGAGTCCTGGGGGCTTACACCGATAAACTCATCTTT. Translating gives CARDTRVLGAYTDKLIF.

This clone was counted only a few times. It differs at one base from a far larger clone, so likely a read error. Other DNA sequences from this sample encode an identical CDR3 as well. The CDR3 coding sequence is TGTGCTCTTGGGGAACGACTGGGGGTCAAGACAGCGCAACTCTTCTTT. Amino acids: CALGERLGVKTAQLFF. The chain carries TRDV1 and TRDJ2, with 8 bases aligning to TRDD3. TCRdb gives no J gene; it was assigned here by matching the DNA to germline. CDR1 TSWWSYY and CDR2 QGS come from the germline V gene. The CDR3 length is 16 residues.

Only a few counts were recorded for this clone. Given a far larger clone just one base away, this is likely a sequencing read error. Other DNA sequences from this sample encode an identical CDR3 as well. The CDR3 spells CALGEPSTTTSVNHTGGYPLWGTDKLIF. CDR3 sequence (DNA): TGCGCTCTTGGGGAACCCTCGACTACTACTTCCGTCAATCATACTGGGGGATACCCTCTTTGGGGCACCGATAAACTCATCTTT. The chain links TRDV1 to TRDJ1, with 12 nucleotides matching TRDD3. TCRdb leaves out the J gene; it was filled in here by matching the DNA to germline. This CDR3 is built from 28 residues. Germline CDR1 reads TSWWSYY; CDR2 reads QGS.

This clone was found a few times. TCRdb's protein for this DNA is that of a much larger clone and differs from the translation at residue 9, likely a read error; the protein shown is the DNA translation. The V gene is TRDV2, the J gene TRDJ1; D unclear. The germline V gene has CDR1 GEAIGNYY and CDR2 EKD. This CDR3 is 11 amino acids long. CDR3 coding DNA: TGTGCCTTCCAGTACACCGATAAACCCATCTTT. The encoded protein is CAFQYTDKPIF.

This clone was detected only a few times. The J gene is TRDJ1, the V gene TRDV1; 9 bases are a match to TRDD3. This CDR3 is 19 amino acids long. Germline CDR1 is TSWWSYY and CDR2 is QGS. Here the CDR3 DNA reads TGTGCCCTTAGCGGGGGTCAGATACACAACGGGGGATACCCCGGCAAACTCATCTTT. Translated, it gives CALSGGQIHNGGYPGKLIF.

In its sample, this clone was seen many times. The chain combines TRDV1 with TRDJ1; TRDD3 aligns across 12 bases. The CDR3 is 25 residues long. The trim removed 0 bases at V and 0 bases at J, leaving 26 bases unmatched. Germline assignment: CDR1 TSWWSYY and CDR2 QGS. The CDR3 protein is CALGELGANGRLGDTCWGYTDKLIF. The DNA of the CDR3 is TGTGCTCTTGGGGAACTGGGGGCTAATGGTAGGCTGGGGGATACGTGTTGGGGCTACACCGATAAACTCATCTTT.

The sample holds a few counts of this clone. With a far larger clone one base away, a read error is the likely cause. Other nucleotide sequences in the sample specify the same CDR3. The chain recombines TRDV2 with TRDJ1; D uncertain. No J gene was available from TCRdb, and it was assigned here by a germline match of the DNA. Germline CDR1 reads GEAIGNYY; CDR2 reads EKD. The CDR3 loop spans 16 amino acids. Here the CDR3 reads CACDPIGITLADKLIF. CDR3 coding DNA: TGTGCCTGTGACCCAATTGGAATCACTTTGGCCGACAAACTCATCTTT.

Note on this clone: This likely reflects a read error, since a far larger clone is one base away. This specimen includes other DNA sequences encoding the same CDR3. V is TRDV2 and J is TRDJ1; TRDD3 agrees at 13 bases. Germline matching of the DNA provided the J gene here, since TCRdb leaves it blank. The CDR3 is 16 amino acids. The J segment lost 9 bases and the V segment lost 1 base, leaving 10 bases of the junction unmatched. Germline CDR1 is GEAIGNYY and CDR2 is EKD. The CDR3 DNA sequence: TGTGCCTGTGACACGCGACTGGGGGATACGCGGAGGGAACTCATCTTT. This sequence encodes CACDTRLGDTRRELIF.

This clone came up many times. The sample contains more than one DNA sequence encoding this CDR3. The V gene is TRDV2, the J gene TRDJ2; D is perhaps TRDD3 (6 bases). Deletions cut 0 bases from V and 6 bases from J, with 13 bases between. The CDR3 covers 15 residues. Per the germline V gene, CDR1 is GEAIGNYY and CDR2 is EKD. CDR3 sequence: CACDTGGITSAQLFF. The CDR3 bases are TGTGCCTGTGACACCGGAGGGATAACTTCAGCACAACTCTTCTTT.

On this clone itself: The protein recorded in TCRdb does not match the translated DNA at residue 4; the protein presented here comes from translating the DNA. The chain joins TRDV1 to TRDJ1; the match to TRDD3 covers 12 bases. The J gene, absent from TCRdb, was called here by matching the DNA to germline. The CDR3 is made up of 22 amino acids. Looked up from germline, CDR1 is TSWWSYY and CDR2 is QGS. The CDR3 is CALWESFSSSLLGDTGTDKLIF. CDR3 bases: TGTGCTCTTTGGGAATCCTTCTCTTCCTCGCTACTGGGGGATACTGGGACCGATAAACTCATCTTT.

Concerning this clone: The protein that TCRdb holds for this DNA derives from a much larger clone and differs from the translated DNA at residue 5, which likely indicates a read error; the protein shown here is translated from the DNA. The gene calls are TRDV1 and TRDJ1; either TRDD2 or TRDD3 may supply D (6 bases each). The J gene, absent from TCRdb, was called here by matching the DNA to germline. Trimming removed 4 bases at V and 3 bases at J, with 39 bases between. The CDR3 consists of 23 residues. From germline, CDR1 is TSWWSYY and CDR2 QGS. The CDR3 is CALGGLVSYRPTTAYWVPDKLIF. The CDR3 DNA is TGTGCTCTTGGGGGACTAGTGTCCTACCGTCCTACGACGGCGTACTGGGTCCCCGATAAACTCATCTTT.

Remarks on this clone: It differs at one base from a far larger clone, so likely a read error. Other nucleotide sequences in the sample specify the same CDR3. The chain has TRDV2 and TRDJ1; D might be TRDD3 (5 bases). TCRdb offers no J gene call, so here the DNA was matched to germline to obtain one. The CDR3 extends over 16 amino acids. Germline V lookup: CDR1 GEAIGNYY, CDR2 EKD. The CDR3 bases are TGTGCCTGCGACACGTTATCGGATAAATCTACCGATAAACTCATCTTT. Translating gives CACDTLSDKSTDKLIF.

This clone was detected many times. The chain employs TRDV1 and TRDJ3, with TRDD3 identical over 9 bases. The germline V gene has CDR1 TSWWSYY and CDR2 QGS. V was clipped by 1 base and J by 0 bases; unmatched bases: 4. The CDR3 has 19 residues. Here the CDR3 DNA reads TGTGCTCTTGGGGAACGCTGGGGGATCAGCTCCTGGGACACCCGACAGATGTTTTTC. It codes for CALGERWGISSWDTRQMFF.

On this clone: TCRdb pairs this DNA with a much larger clone's protein that differs at residue 9, likely a read error; the protein shown was translated from the DNA. The chain recombines TRDV2 with TRDJ1; possibly TRDD2 for D (5 bases). Because TCRdb records no J gene, it was assigned here through a match of the DNA to germline. Germline V gene data show CDR1 as GEAIGNYY and CDR2 as EKD. The CDR3 sequence is 16 residues long. V gave up 0 bases and J gave up 0 bases, with 13 bases separating them. CDR3 protein: CACDTGGSWYTDKLIF. CDR3 DNA: TGTGCCTGTGACACCGGAGGTTCCTGGTACACCGATAAACTCATCTTT.

This clone was detected only a few times. A far bigger clonotype differs at one base, so this is likely a read error. Other DNA sequences in the sample encode the same CDR3. The J gene is uncalled and the V gene is TRDV2. Germline V gene sequence: CDR1 GEAIGNYY, CDR2 EKD. There are 19 residues in the CDR3. The CDR3 loop is CACDTAGGPSSWDTRQMFF. CDR3 DNA: TGTGCCTGTGACACCGCGGGGGGCCCAAGCTCCTGGGACACCCGACAAATGTTTTTC.

Remarks on this clone: The protein held in TCRdb is that of a much larger clone and does not match this DNA's translation at residue 2, likely because of a read error; the protein shown is translated from the DNA. This chain uses TRDV2 with TRDJ1; tentatively, D is TRDD2 (9 bases). This CDR3 has 19 residues. Germline CDR1 is GEAIGNYY and CDR2 is EKD. The DNA for the CDR3 is TGTTCCTGTGACATTGTCCTTCCTACCGGGGATACCCACACCGATAAACTCATCTTT. It is translated as CSCDIVLPTGDTHTDKLIF.

This clone was detected ten times or more. A far larger clone is a single base away, which makes a read error likely. Additional DNA sequences in this sample encode the identical CDR3. The genes are TRDV1 and TRDJ1; 9 positions match TRDD3. The J gene is absent in TCRdb and was assigned here via DNA matching to germline. Trimming took 2 bases from V and 0 from J; bases not matched to a gene: 19. There are 21 residues in the CDR3. Germline V lookup: CDR1 TSWWSYY, CDR2 QGS. Here the CDR3 reads CALGESTRYWGTRGYTDKLIF. The CDR3 DNA is TGTGCTCTTGGGGAAAGCACTAGGTACTGGGGGACCCGAGGGTACACCGATAAACTCATCTTT.

Many counts were recorded for this clone. A much larger clone lies a single base off, so this may be a read error. The same CDR3 is also encoded by other DNA sequences in this sample. The chain uses TRDV2 and TRDJ1; D is uncertain. The CDR3 has 15 amino acids. Germline V gene lookup returns CDR1 GEAIGNYY and CDR2 EKD. V was pared by 0 bases and J by 0 bases, with 10 bases between. The CDR3 spells CACDTGEVYTDKLIF. CDR3 DNA sequence: TGTGCCTGTGACACCGGCGAAGTATACACCGATAAACTCATCTTT.

As to this clone: TCRdb's entry gives the protein of a much larger clone, which mismatches this DNA's translation at residue 12, likely from a read error; the protein reported here is translated from the DNA. V gene TRDV2 combines with J gene TRDJ1, with 10 bases aligning to TRDD3. V shed 3 bases, J shed 7 bases, and the junction held 28 bases outside the gene matches. This CDR3 has 21 amino acids. The germline CDR1 and CDR2 sequences are GEAIGNYY and EKD. CDR3 sequence: CACDRVSPTGGFPRGRGKLIF. CDR3 DNA sequence: TGTGCCTGTGACCGTGTTTCCCCCACTGGGGGATTCCCGCGCGGACGAGGTAAACTCATCTTT.

Worth noting for this clone: It differs at one base from a far larger clone, so likely a read error. Other nucleotide sequences from this sample produce the same CDR3. The chain links TRDV2 to TRDJ1, with 9 bases that match TRDD3. The J gene is not listed in TCRdb, so it was assigned here from a DNA match to germline. The CDR3 sequence is 21 residues long. Germline CDR1 and CDR2: GEAIGNYY and EKD. Here the CDR3 reads CACDTLTGDTGASVYTDKLIF. The CDR3 nucleotides are TGTGCCTGCGACACTCTTACTGGGGATACGGGGGCATCGGTCTACACCGATAAACTCATCTTT.

This clone showed up just a few times. A much bigger clone sits one base away, suggesting this may be a read error. This specimen includes other DNA sequences encoding the same CDR3. The CDR3 is CACDPVGGDTGLYTDKLIF. CDR3 bases: TGTGCCTGTGACCCGGTTGGGGGGGATACGGGCCTGTACACTGATAAACTCATCTTT. This chain uses TRDV2 with TRDJ1, with 10 bases lining up with TRDD3. The germline V gene has CDR1 GEAIGNYY and CDR2 EKD. There are 19 residues in the CDR3.

In regard to this clone: The TCRdb protein, from a much larger clone, departs from this DNA's translation at residues 9 and 16, likely by read error; the protein shown derives from the DNA. The chain has TRDV3 and TRDJ1; TRDD3 matches at 8 bases. The CDR3 is 21 residues long. The V and J ends lost 2 bases and 3 bases, in that order; junction bases with no gene match: 29. In germline, CDR1 is TVYSNPD, CDR2 GDNSRS (reference sequence). CDR3 in DNA: TGTGCCTTTGAGCCGACCTGGGGGACTAAGGCCACTTCGCGGGCTCCCGATAAACTCATCTTT. Translated: CAFEPTWGTKATSRAPDKLIF.

This clone was counted a few times. TCRdb assigns this DNA the protein of a much larger clone, which departs from its translation at residue 17; this likely reflects a read error, and the protein shown comes from translating the DNA. V gene TRDV2 combines with J gene TRDJ1; 8 positions agree with TRDD3. This CDR3 comprises 19 residues. Germline V gene lookup returns CDR1 GEAIGNYY and CDR2 EKD. The CDR3 spells CACDTVSGGPKSYTDKRIF. CDR3 nucleotides: TGTGCCTGTGACACCGTATCTGGGGGACCGAAATCGTACACCGATAAACGCATCTTT.